Below are 2 T cell receptor beta chains sequenced from a single sample in a study of beta chain features in type 1 diabetes. The isolated RNA, all of it, was reverse transcribed, so expressed TCRB transcripts were what got sequenced. Here immunoSEQ multiplex PCR was the method, and the copy in TCRdb shows in-frame clones only, minus some. The sample has under 350,000 clones; around 7.8% are singletons. The sequenced material came from central memory CD4+ T cells from blood. Receptors originate from a young woman in good health.

This clone was recorded many times. This rearrangement joins TRBV4-2 to TRBJ2-1; TRBD2 matches at 12 bases. The trim removed 1 base at V and 9 bases at J, leaving 10 bases unmatched. The CDR3 loop spans 17 amino acids. Per germline, CDR1 LGHNA and CDR2 YNFKEQ. The CDR3 sequence is CASSQGPRLAGVGEQFF. The CDR3 nucleotides read TGTGCCAGCAGCCAAGGCCCTAGACTAGCGGGAGTAGGTGAGCAGTTCTTC.

A few counts support this clone. V is TRBV4-2 and J is TRBJ2-1, with D tentatively TRBD2 (5 bases). The V end lost 3 bases, the J end lost 0 bases, and 18 bases lay between the germline ends. This CDR3 has 18 amino acids. Germline CDR1 LGHNA, CDR2 YNFKEQ. Here the CDR3 reads CASSQGRGFQDSYNEQFF. In DNA form, the CDR3 reads TGTGCCAGCAGCCAGGGTCGGGGTTTTCAGGACTCCTACAATGAGCAGTTCTTC.